The 5 T cell receptor beta chains below all came from one sample that was sequenced in a study of spatial heterogeneity in lung cancer. Findings and caveats of the study: Within tumors, counts of expanded alpha and beta TCRs tracked tumor mutation counts.

Time point reported: sample taken at primary tumor resection. MiXCR, applied by TCRdb to the 5' RACE reads, yields one record per CDR3 protein. The sample records approximately 7,600 distinct CDR3 sequences, roughly 13% being singletons. For these receptors, no antigen is known. Sequencing used lung tumor tissue, obtained at surgery. These receptors were taken from a female donor with early-stage non-small cell lung cancer.

In regard to this clonotype: As an off-target read in a library built for alpha chains, this beta chain has a frequency of little significance. The CDR3 spells CASSSSGTEETQYF. The CDR3 DNA sequence: TGTGCCAGCAGTTCCTCCGGGACGGAAGAGACCCAGTACTTC. The chain carries TRBV6-5 and TRBJ2-5; TRBD1 or TRBD2 may be the D gene (5 bases each). The CDR3 has 14 residues. Germline values: CDR1 MNHEY, CDR2 SVGAGI. V dropped 4 bases and J dropped 3 bases, with 12 bases sitting between them.

By proportion, this clonotype is medium-sized. The library was prepared for alpha chains; this beta chain is a stray read, so its frequency means little. V and J are TRBV15 and TRBJ1-5; TRBD1 matches at 9 bases. Germline loops: CDR1 LNHNV, CDR2 YYDKDF (reference sequence). CDR3 length: 15 residues. V trimming: 2 bases; J trimming: 6 bases; junction bases outside the gene matches: 5. Here the CDR3 DNA reads TGTGCCACCAGCAGACGGACAGGGGTGCTTCAGCCCCAGCATTTT. It encodes CATSRRTGVLQPQHF.

This clonotype was observed a single time. This beta chain appears as a stray read in a library generated for alpha chains; its size is not informative. The CDR3 bases are TGCAGCGTTGGCAGGGATTCCACCGGGGAGCTGTTTTTT. This gives the protein CSVGRDSTGELFF. This chain links TRBV29-1 with TRBJ2-2, with D perhaps TRBD1 (5 bases). The CDR3 has 13 residues. The V gene's germline CDR1 is SQVTM and CDR2 ANQGSEA. Trimming took 4 bases from V and 4 from J, leaving 10 bases between them.

This clonotype is termed medium-sized. Since the library was made to target alpha chains, this beta chain is a stray read and its abundance is not meaningful. The chain couples TRBV27 to TRBJ2-7, with TRBD1 as a possible D gene (6 bases). Germline V gene data show CDR1 as MNHEY and CDR2 as SMNVEV (reference sequence). The CDR3 runs 14 residues. The ends were cut back, 3 bases at V and 2 bases at J, with 11 bases in the middle. CDR3: CASSFLDSTYEQYF. CDR3 nucleotide sequence: TGTGCCAGCAGTTTTCTGGACAGCACCTACGAGCAGTACTTC.

The table lists this clonotype with many counts. Since it is a stray read in a library aimed at alpha chains, this beta chain has a size that is not meaningful. The chain uses TRBV12-3 or TRBV12-4 and TRBJ2-1; the D is unclear. The CDR3 is made up of 14 amino acids. The V gene lost 1 base and the J gene lost 9 bases, with 13 bases spanning the gap. In DNA form, the CDR3 reads TGTGCCAGCAGTTTAGGGACGCCTCCGAGTGAGCAGTTCTTC. Its protein product is CASSLGTPPSEQFF.